The T cell receptor (beta chain) described here comes from a study of brain T cells in children with intractable seizures (dated by TCRdb to the early 2020s). About the investigation overall: Resected brain tissue from about 50 pediatric epilepsy surgery cases was first screened for immune gene transcripts using a NanoString immunology panel. Of the roughly twelve selected surgery cases, pre-surgery blood was also sequenced for eight, so four had brain tissue only. Findings and caveats that apply to the study as a whole: The patients' HCMV serostatus was not known, and viral specificity was inferred solely from CDR3 sequence similarity. Because pre- and post-surgery blood were sequenced to different depths, clones absent from the pre-surgery sample may reflect undersampling.

In the germline V gene, CDR1 corresponds to SGDLS and CDR2 to YYNGEE. Inclusive of the bounding cysteine and phenylalanine, the CDR3 is 15 residues long. The kept DNA is CDR3 alone, 45 bases in frame from the first base. Relative to germline, V is 4 bases shorter and J is 0 bases shorter, with 13 bases between their ends. Explained via the paper, the time point label denotes: blood from clinic visit 5 months post-surgery; TSC patient then seizure free. The surgery cases showing the highest brain T cell transcript signatures were chosen for TCR beta chain sequencing of brain tissue and, when available, of blood. Before surgery, the patients had been given at least one anti-epileptic drug. The TCR-sequenced patients were children whose drug-resistant epilepsy was caused by tuberous sclerosis complex, focal cortical dysplasia, Rasmussen encephalitis or hemimegalencephaly. The Monarch genomic DNA purification kit was used to extract bulk genomic DNA from unsorted brain tissue and from whole blood.

The immunoSEQ assay was applied to genomic DNA to generate the TCR beta chain sequences. Under the source paper's analysis protocol: CDR3 sequences that did not begin with the conserved framework cysteine at position 104 were removed by hand. To get clonality, the normalized Shannon's Diversity Index was subtracted from one, giving values from 0 (maximal diversity) to 1 (oligoclonal). To check whether a given CDR3 had different frequencies in two samples, for example brain versus blood, chi-squared comparison-of-proportions tests were used. Public clonotypes were found through immuneACCESS searches, while the VDJdb browser was used to judge similarity to known antiviral clonotypes. The immuneACCESS repertoire file appears here via TCRdb, limited to in-frame rearrangements. These files lack a portion of the clones; in checked studies, under half of the deficit traces to unresolved V genes, and the cause of the others is not known. V, J and clone size are those of that table, while D and trimming were read from the DNA. The sample includes around 340,000 clones, with over 85% observed a single time. Of the sample, approximately 5% falls within the top ten clones.

Note on this clone: It lacks a known antigen. No quality values exist for individual bases; no much larger clone is one base distant.

Recombination joined TRBV9 with TRBJ1-2, with the D gene not clear enough to name. This sequence was found in a boy under three years old with tuberous sclerosis and intractable seizures. The starting material was peripheral blood, obtained 4 to 6 months after surgery. The DNA reads TGTGCCAGCAGCCGGGATGGGTTAGCTAACTATGGCTACACCTTC. This gives the protein CASSRDGLANYGYTF.